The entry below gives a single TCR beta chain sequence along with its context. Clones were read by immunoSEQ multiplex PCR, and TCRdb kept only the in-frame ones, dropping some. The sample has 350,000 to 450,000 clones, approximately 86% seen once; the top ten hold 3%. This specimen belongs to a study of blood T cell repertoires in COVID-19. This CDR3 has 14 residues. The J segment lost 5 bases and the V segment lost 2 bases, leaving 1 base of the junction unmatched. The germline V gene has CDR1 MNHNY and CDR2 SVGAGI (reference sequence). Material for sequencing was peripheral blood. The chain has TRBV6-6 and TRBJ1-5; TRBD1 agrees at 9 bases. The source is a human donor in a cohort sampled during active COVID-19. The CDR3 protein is CASSYRDRDQPQHF. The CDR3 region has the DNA TGTGCCAGCAGTTACCGGGACAGGGATCAGCCCCAGCATTTT.